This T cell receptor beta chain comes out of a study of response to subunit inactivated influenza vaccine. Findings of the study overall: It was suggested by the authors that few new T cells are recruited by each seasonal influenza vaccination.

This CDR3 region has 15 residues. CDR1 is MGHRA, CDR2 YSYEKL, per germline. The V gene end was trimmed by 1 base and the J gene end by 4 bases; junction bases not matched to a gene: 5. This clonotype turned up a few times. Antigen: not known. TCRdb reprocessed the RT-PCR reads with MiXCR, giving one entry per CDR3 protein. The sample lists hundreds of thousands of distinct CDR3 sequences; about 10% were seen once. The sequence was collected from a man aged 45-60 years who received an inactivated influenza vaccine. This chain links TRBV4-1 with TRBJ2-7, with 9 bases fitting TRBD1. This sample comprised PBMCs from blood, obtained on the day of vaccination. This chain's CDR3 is CASSQAGTGMYEQYF. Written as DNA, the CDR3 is TGCGCCAGCAGCCAAGCCGGGACAGGGATGTACGAGCAGTACTTC.